Listed here are 14 T cell receptor beta chains from one sample, sequenced in a study of blood T cell repertoires in COVID-19. Method: immunoSEQ multiplex PCR; TCRdb's copy keeps in-frame clones and lacks some. The sample has 80,000 to 130,000 clones, roughly 92% seen once; the top ten hold around 6%. Specimen: peripheral blood. These receptors all stem from an older man with acute or convalescent COVID-19.

In its sample, this clone was seen once. This chain links TRBV5-4 with TRBJ2-2; the D gene is possibly TRBD2 (6 bases). CDR3 length: 16 residues. Germline CDR1 and CDR2: SGHNT and YYREEE (reference sequence). Trimming cost V 4 bases and J 4 bases, with 17 bases left between them. CDR3 amino acids: CASSPQPGLSTGELFF. The CDR3 DNA sequence: TGTGCCAGCAGCCCACAACCGGGACTGAGCACCGGGGAGCTGTTTTTT.

In DNA, the CDR3 is TGTGCCAGCAGCGACGGGGTCGACTACGAGCAGTACTTC. Amino acids: CASSDGVDYEQYF. The genes are TRBV7-9 and TRBJ2-7; a possible D gene is TRBD2 (5 bases). Trimming removed 5 bases from V and 3 bases from J, with 11 bases in between. CDR3 length: 13 residues. The germline V gene encodes CDR1 SEHNR and CDR2 FQNEAQ (reference sequence).

The V gene is TRBV6-2 or TRBV6-3, the J gene TRBJ2-1, with 9 bases matching TRBD1. The germline gives CDR1 MNHEY, CDR2 SVGEGT. J was trimmed by 1 base and V by 4 bases; bases with no gene match: 5. This CDR3 comprises 16 residues. CDR3 nucleotides: TGTGCCAGCAGTTCCTCGGGACAGGGATCCTACAATGAGCAGTTCTTC. Encoded protein: CASSSSGQGSYNEQFF.

The chain combines TRBV18 with TRBJ1-3; 10 bases map to TRBD1. This CDR3 spans 16 amino acids. Looked up from germline, CDR1 is KGHSH and CDR2 is LQKENI. The ends lost 2 bases at V and 2 bases at J; junction bases unmatched: 3. The CDR3 reads CASSPRGQGPGNTIYF. CDR3 bases: TGTGCCAGCTCACCAAGGGGACAGGGGCCTGGAAACACCATATATTTT.

Here the CDR3 DNA reads TGTGCCAGCAGCCAACGGACTAGCGGGATTTACAATGAGCAGTTCTTC. Translation gives CASSQRTSGIYNEQFF. This chain joins TRBV5-4 and TRBJ2-1; 12 bases are a match to TRBD2. The CDR3 is 16 amino acids. V lost 4 bases, J lost 4 bases, and 6 bases stayed unmatched. In germline, CDR1 is SGHNT, CDR2 YYREEE (reference sequence).

The gene calls are TRBV11-3 and TRBJ2-7; D not resolved. The germline V gene encodes CDR1 SGHNT and CDR2 YENEEA. Trimming took off 3 bases at V and 2 bases at J, with 8 bases between the two ends. The CDR3 extends over 13 amino acids. The CDR3 spells CASSLPRAYEQYF. DNA of the CDR3: TGTGCCAGCAGCTTGCCAAGAGCCTACGAGCAGTACTTC.

V gene TRBV2 combines with J gene TRBJ1-1, with 7 bases that match TRBD1. This CDR3 region has 15 residues. Germline-derived CDR1 and CDR2 are SNHLY and FYNNEI. Trimming removed 5 bases from V and 2 bases from J; junction bases left unmatched: 8. CDR3 sequence reads: CASSLPTGKNTEAFF. The CDR3 region has the DNA TGTGCCAGCAGTCTCCCGACAGGGAAAAACACTGAAGCTTTCTTT.

The chain employs TRBV10-2 and TRBJ1-6; TRBD1 matches at 7 bases. J lost 8 bases, V lost 7 bases, and 5 bases had no gene match. This CDR3 has 13 residues. The V gene's germline CDR1 is WSHSY and CDR2 SAAADI. The CDR3 region has the DNA TGCGCCAGCACCGGACAGGAGTATTCACCCCTCCACTTT. Its protein is CASTGQEYSPLHF.

The gene calls are TRBV7-9 and TRBJ1-2; D possibly corresponds to TRBD1 (5 bases). The CDR3 totals 13 residues. The germline V and J ends were trimmed by 5 bases and 9 bases, with 16 bases remaining between them. CDR1 is SEHNR and CDR2 is FQNEAQ in the germline V gene (reference sequence). In DNA, the CDR3 is TGTGCCAGCAGCAAGAATGGGGCCTGGAGCTACACCTTC. Translating gives CASSKNGAWSYTF.

The chain couples TRBV7-9 to TRBJ1-2; D is possibly TRBD1 (6 bases). The CDR3 length is 13 residues. V was shortened by 5 bases and J by 6 bases, with 13 bases between the two germline ends. Germline CDR1 and CDR2: SEHNR and FQNEAQ (reference sequence). The CDR3 nucleotides read TGTGCCAGCAGCCCCGGGACACGGGATGGCTACACCTTC. Protein: CASSPGTRDGYTF.

The chain couples TRBV6-2 or TRBV6-3 to TRBJ2-3; D possibly corresponds to TRBD2 (5 bases). V was pared by 5 bases and J by 1 base, with 13 bases between. The CDR3 spans 15 residues. CDR1 is MNHEY and CDR2 is SVGEGT in the germline V gene. DNA of the CDR3: TGTGCCAGCAGTACGCCCAGGACTGGCACAGATACGCAGTATTTT. Translation gives CASSTPRTGTDTQYF.

The rearrangement links TRBV27 to TRBJ1-2; 7 bases agree with TRBD1. Trimming removed 4 bases from V and 6 bases from J; junction bases left unmatched: 8. The CDR3 is 14 amino acids. Germline loops: CDR1 MNHEY, CDR2 SMNVEV (reference sequence). The CDR3 DNA sequence: TGTGCCAGCAGTTACGCTTCGACAGGGCATGGCTACACCTTC. This translates into CASSYASTGHGYTF.

This clone was recorded only once. V is TRBV5-8 and J is TRBJ1-2; D is undetermined. CDR1 and CDR2 (germline): SGHTS, YDEGEE. The CDR3 has 12 residues. V lost 4 bases and J 10 bases, leaving 14 bases between the germline ends. The CDR3 DNA reads as TGTGCCAGCAGCCAGCGGACCGAACTCTACACCTTC. Translated: CASSQRTELYTF.

This clone showed up just a few times. The gene calls are TRBV7-6 and TRBJ1-1, with 7 nucleotides matching TRBD1. V lost 2 bases and J lost 5; bases outside the gene matches: 2. Germline-derived CDR1 and CDR2 are SGHVS and FNYEAQ. CDR3 length: 13 amino acids. CDR3 DNA sequence: TGTGCCAGCAGCTTACAGGGGGGTACTGAAGCTTTCTTT. It encodes CASSLQGGTEAFF.